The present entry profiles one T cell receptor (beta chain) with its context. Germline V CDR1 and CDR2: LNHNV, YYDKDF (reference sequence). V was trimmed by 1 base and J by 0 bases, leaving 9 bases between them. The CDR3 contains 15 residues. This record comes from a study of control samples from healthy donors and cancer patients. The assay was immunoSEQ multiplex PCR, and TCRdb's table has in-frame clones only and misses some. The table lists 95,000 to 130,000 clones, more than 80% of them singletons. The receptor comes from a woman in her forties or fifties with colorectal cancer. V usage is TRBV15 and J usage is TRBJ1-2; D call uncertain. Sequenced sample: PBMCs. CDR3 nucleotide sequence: TGTGCCACCAGCAGAGGGTCGGCCGCTAACTATGGCTACACCTTC. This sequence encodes CATSRGSAANYGYTF.